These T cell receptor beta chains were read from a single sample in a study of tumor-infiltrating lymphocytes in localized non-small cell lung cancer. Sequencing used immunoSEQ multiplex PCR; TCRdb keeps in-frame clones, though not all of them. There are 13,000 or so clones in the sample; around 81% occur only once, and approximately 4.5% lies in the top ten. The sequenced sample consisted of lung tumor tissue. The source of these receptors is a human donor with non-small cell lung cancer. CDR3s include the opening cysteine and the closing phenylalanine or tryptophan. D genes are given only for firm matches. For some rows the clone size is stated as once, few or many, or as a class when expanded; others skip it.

TGTGCCAGCAGCGCCCGACAGTCCGGGAACACTGAAGCTTTCTTT | CASSARQSGNTEAFF | TRBJ1-1 | NA | TRBV7-6 | NA
TGTGCCAGCAGTTTCGACAGGTTCGGGGAGCTGTTTTTT | CASSFDRFGELFF | TRBJ2-2 | NA | TRBV6-5 | few
TGTGCCAGCAGGGAGCGGGGGGCGGCCAACGTCCTGACTTTC | CASRERGAANVLTF | TRBJ2-6 | TRBD2 | TRBV25-1 | few
TGTGCCAGCAGTCGACTAGCGGGGACCGGTGATACGCAGTATTTT | CASSRLAGTGDTQYF | TRBJ2-3 | TRBD2 | TRBV6-5 | NA
TGTGCCACCCGGGGCAGGGGCGTCACAGATACGCAGTATTTT | CATRGRGVTDTQYF | TRBJ2-3 | NA | TRBV10-3 | NA
TGTGCCAGTAATCAGGAAGGGGGTACTGGGGCCAACGTCCTGACTTTC | CASNQEGGTGANVLTF | TRBJ2-6 | NA | TRBV19 | few
TGCGCCAGCAGCTTGATTGGGGATACGCAGTATTTT | CASSLIGDTQYF | TRBJ2-3 | NA | TRBV5-1 | NA
TGTGCCAGCAGCTCTAGCGGGGGGATCAATACGCAGTATTTT | CASSSSGGINTQYF | TRBJ2-3 | TRBD2 | TRBV7-2 | few
TGTGCCAGCTCTCGGGGTACTCAGAACACTGAAGCTTTCTTT | CASSRGTQNTEAFF | TRBJ1-1 | NA | TRBV18 | NA
TGCGCCAGCAGTCAGGGAACCTACGAGCAGTACTTC | CASSQGTYEQYF | TRBJ2-7 | NA | TRBV5-1 | NA
TGTGCCAGCAGCACTCATCCTGCGGGGAGACAAGAGACCCAGTACTTC | CASSTHPAGRQETQYF | TRBJ2-5 | NA | TRBV7-2 | NA